The sequence of this T cell receptor beta chain was determined in a study of blood T cell repertoires in COVID-19. The overall study: Donors in the United States, Italy and Spain gave samples during acute or convalescent COVID-19.

V lost 3 bases and J lost 1, with 13 bases in between. The V gene's germline CDR1 is WSHSY and CDR2 SAAADI. The CDR3 sequence is 15 residues long. Original processing methods: The assay estimated nucleated cells by amplifying reference gene primers. The repertoire was sequenced with immunoSEQ multiplex PCR; TCRdb's copy has only in-frame clones and lacks some. V, J and clone size are taken as reported in that table, and D and trimming were inferred from the DNA itself. The data show around 150,000 clones, over 75% seen once. What was sequenced was peripheral blood. This chain uses TRBV10-2 with TRBJ2-7, with a weak D call TRBD1 (6 bases). The clonotype was recovered from a woman aged 55-70 years with active COVID-19. Here the CDR3 reads CASSDWGPPSYEQYF. The DNA of the CDR3 is TGCGCCAGCAGTGATTGGGGGCCCCCTTCCTACGAGCAGTACTTC.